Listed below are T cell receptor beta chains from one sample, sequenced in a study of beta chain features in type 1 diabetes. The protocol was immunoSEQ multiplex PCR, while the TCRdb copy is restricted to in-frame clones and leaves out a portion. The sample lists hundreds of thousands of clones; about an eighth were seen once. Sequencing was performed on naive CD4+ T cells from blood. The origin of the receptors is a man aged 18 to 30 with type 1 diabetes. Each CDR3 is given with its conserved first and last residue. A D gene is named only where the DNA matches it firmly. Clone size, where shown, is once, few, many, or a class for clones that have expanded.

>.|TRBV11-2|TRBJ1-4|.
TGTGCCAGCAGCGAAGGGGTTGGAAAACTGTTTTTT
CASSEGVGKLFF
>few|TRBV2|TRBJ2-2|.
TGTGCCAGCAGGAGTGGGGTAGCCGGGGAGCTGTTTTTT
CASRSGVAGELFF
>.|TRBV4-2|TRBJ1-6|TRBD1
TGTGCCAGCAGCCCCTTACAGGGGGACTTGTCACCCCTCCACTTT
CASSPLQGDLSPLHF
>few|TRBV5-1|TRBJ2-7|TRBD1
TGCGCCAGCAGCTTGGACCCAGCCGGGACAGGACCCTACGAGCAGTACTTC
CASSLDPAGTGPYEQYF
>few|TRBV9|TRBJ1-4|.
TGTGCCAGCAGCGTAGGCCCGAATGAAAAACTGTTTTTT
CASSVGPNEKLFF
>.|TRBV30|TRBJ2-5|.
TGTGCCTGGAATCAAGGGGGGACAGAGACCCAGTACTTC
CAWNQGGTETQYF
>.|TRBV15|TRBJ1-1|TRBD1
TGTGCCACCAGCTTCTGGACAGGCCCTCCCTCCGAAGCTTTCTTT
CATSFWTGPPSEAFF
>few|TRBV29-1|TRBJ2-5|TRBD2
TGCAGCGTTGTGATAGCGGGGGGGCCCCAAGAGACCCAGTACTTC
CSVVIAGGPQETQYF
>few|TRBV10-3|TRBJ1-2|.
TGTGCCATCAGTGAGAAGTCGCCGATGGATGGCTACACCTTC
CAISEKSPMDGYTF
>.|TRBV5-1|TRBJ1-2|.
TGCGCCAGCAGCGGGGGAGGAGGCTACACCTTC
CASSGGGGYTF
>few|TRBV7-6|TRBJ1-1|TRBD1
TGTGCCAGCAGCAGAGGACAGGGACAGAACACTGAAGCTTTCTTT
CASSRGQGQNTEAFF
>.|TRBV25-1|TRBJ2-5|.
TGTGCCAGCAGAACACAGGGAGGTACGGGGGAGCAGTACTTC
CASRTQGGTGEQYF
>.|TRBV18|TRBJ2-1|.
TGTGCCAGCTCACCACGAAGTTCCGACAATGAGCAGTTCTTC
CASSPRSSDNEQFF
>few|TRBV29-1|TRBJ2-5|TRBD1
TGCAGCGCCCCAGCGTGGCAGGGGGAAGAGACCCAGTACTTC
CSAPAWQGEETQYF
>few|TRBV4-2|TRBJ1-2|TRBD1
TGTGCCAGCAGCCGACAAAATTCCGGGACAGGGGAGGGGTATGGCTACACCTTC
CASSRQNSGTGEGYGYTF
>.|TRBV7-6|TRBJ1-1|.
TGTGCCAGCAGCTCCACGATCCTACTTGAAGCTTTCTTT
CASSSTILLEAFF
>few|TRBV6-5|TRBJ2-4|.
TGTGCCAGCAGTGTCCCCAACATTCAGTACTTC
CASSVPNIQYF
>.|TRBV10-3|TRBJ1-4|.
TGTGCCATCAGTGTGACAGGATCTAATGAAAAACTGTTTTTT
CAISVTGSNEKLFF
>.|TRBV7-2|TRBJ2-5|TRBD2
TGTGCCAGCAGCTTAGGATTTAGCGGGGTTGAGACCCAGTACTTC
CASSLGFSGVETQYF
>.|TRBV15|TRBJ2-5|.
TGTGCCACCAGCAGGGTTGAAGGGCAAGAGACCCAGTACTTC
CATSRVEGQETQYF
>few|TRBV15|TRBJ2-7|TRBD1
TGTGCCACCAGCAATAGACCGGGACAGGGTACCTACGAGCAGTACTTC
CATSNRPGQGTYEQYF
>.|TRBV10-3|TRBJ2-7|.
TGTGCCATCAGTGAGTCTGGCCGCTACGAGCAGTACTTC
CAISESGRYEQYF